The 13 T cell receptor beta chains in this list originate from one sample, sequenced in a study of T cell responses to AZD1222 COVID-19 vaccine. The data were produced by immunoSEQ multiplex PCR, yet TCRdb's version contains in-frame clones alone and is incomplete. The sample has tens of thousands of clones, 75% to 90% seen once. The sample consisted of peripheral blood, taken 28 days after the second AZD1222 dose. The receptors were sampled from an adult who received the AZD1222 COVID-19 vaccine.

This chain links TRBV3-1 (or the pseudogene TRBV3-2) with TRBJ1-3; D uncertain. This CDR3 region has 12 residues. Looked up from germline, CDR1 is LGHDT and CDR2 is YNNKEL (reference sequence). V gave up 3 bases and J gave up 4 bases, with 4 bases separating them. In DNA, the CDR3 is TGTGCCAGCAGCCAGAGGGGAAACACCATATATTTT. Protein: CASSQRGNTIYF.

The CDR3: CASRSMTSGRETQYF. The CDR3 DNA is TGTGCCAGCAGATCCATGACTAGCGGGAGAGAGACCCAGTACTTC. The V call is TRBV6-6, the J call TRBJ2-5; 12 nucleotides match TRBD2. The V gene end was trimmed by 6 bases and the J gene end by 4 bases; junction bases not matched to a gene: 6. This CDR3 contains 15 residues. CDR1 is MNHNY, CDR2 SVGAGI, per germline (reference sequence).

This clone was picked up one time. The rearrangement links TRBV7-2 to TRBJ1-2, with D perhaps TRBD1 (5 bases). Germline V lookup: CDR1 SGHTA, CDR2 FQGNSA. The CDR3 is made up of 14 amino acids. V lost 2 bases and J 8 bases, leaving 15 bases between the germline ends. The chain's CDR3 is CASSLQGRSQGYTF. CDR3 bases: TGTGCCAGCAGCTTACAGGGAAGGAGTCAAGGCTACACCTTC.

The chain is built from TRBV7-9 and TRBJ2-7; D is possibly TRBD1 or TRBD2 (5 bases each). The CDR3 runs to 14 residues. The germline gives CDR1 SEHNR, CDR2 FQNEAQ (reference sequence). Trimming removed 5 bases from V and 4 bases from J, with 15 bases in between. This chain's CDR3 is CASSPTGTGYEQYV. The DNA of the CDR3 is TGTGCCAGCAGCCCCACGGGGACCGGGTACGAGCAGTACGTC.

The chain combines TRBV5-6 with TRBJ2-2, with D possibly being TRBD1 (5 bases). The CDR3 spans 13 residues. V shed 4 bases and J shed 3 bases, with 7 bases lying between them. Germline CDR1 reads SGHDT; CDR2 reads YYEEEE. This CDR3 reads CASSLTDTGELFF. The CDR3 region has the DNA TGTGCCAGCAGCCTGACAGACACCGGGGAGCTGTTTTTT.

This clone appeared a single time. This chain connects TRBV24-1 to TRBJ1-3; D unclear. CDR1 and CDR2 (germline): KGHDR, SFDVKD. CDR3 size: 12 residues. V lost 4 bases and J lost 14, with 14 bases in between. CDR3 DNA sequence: TGTGCCACCAGTGACGCCAGGAGCAACCTATATTTT. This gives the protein CATSDARSNLYF.

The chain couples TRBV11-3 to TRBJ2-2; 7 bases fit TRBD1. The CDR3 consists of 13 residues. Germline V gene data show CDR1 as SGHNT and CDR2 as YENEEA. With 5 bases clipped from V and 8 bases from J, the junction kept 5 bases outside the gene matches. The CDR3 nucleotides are TGTGCCAGCAGCCGGGACAGCGTTGGGGAGCTGTTTTTT. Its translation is CASSRDSVGELFF.

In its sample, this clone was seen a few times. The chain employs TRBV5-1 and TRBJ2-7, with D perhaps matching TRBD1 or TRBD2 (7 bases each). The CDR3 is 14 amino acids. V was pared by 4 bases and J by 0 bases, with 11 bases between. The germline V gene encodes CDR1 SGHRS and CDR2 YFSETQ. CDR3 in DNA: TGCGCCAGCAGCCAGGGGGACTACTCCTACGAGCAGTACTTC. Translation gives CASSQGDYSYEQYF. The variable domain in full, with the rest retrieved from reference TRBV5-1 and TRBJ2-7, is KAGVTQTPRYLIKTRGQQVTLSCSPISGHRSVSWYQQTPGQGLQFLFEYFSETQRNKGNFPGRFSGRQFSNSRSEMNVSTLELGDSALYLCASSQGDYSYEQYFGPGTRLTVT.

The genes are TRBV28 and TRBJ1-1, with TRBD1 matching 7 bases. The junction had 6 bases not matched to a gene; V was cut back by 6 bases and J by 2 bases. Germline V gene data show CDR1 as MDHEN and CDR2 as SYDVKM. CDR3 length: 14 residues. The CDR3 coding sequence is TGTGCCAGCAGGGCCAGGGGGACAAACACTGAAGCTTTCTTT. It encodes CASRARGTNTEAFF.

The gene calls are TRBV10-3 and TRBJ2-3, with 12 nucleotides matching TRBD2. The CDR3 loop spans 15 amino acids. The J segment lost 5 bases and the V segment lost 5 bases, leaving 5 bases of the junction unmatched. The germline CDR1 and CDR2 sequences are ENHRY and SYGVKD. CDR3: CAISSSGGAGDTQYF. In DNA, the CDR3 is TGTGCCATCAGTTCTAGCGGGGGGGCTGGAGATACGCAGTATTTT.

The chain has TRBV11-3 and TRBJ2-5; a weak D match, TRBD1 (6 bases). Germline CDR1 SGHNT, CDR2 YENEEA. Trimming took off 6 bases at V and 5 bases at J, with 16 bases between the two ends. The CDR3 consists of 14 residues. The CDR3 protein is CASSFAGARETQYF. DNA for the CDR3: TGTGCCAGCAGTTTCGCAGGGGCACGGGAGACCCAGTACTTC. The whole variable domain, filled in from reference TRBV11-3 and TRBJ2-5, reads EAGVVQSPRYKIIEKKQPVAFWCNPISGHNTLYWYLQNLGQGPELLIRYENEEAVDDSQLPKDRFSAERLKGVDSTLKIQPAELGDSAVYLCASSFAGARETQYFGPGTRLLVL.

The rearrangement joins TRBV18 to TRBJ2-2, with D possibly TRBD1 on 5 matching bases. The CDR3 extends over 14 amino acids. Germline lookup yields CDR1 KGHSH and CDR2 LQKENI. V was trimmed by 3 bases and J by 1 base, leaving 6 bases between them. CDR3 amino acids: CASSPDRNTGELFF. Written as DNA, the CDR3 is TGTGCCAGCTCACCCGACAGGAACACCGGGGAGCTGTTTTTT.

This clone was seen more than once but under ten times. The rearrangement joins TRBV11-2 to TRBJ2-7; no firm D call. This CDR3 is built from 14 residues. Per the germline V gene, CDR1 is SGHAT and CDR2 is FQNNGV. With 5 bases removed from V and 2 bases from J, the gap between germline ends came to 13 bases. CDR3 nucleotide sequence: TGTGCCAGCAGCCCCCTGAGAGAGCCCTACGAGCAGTACGTC. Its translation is CASSPLREPYEQYV.